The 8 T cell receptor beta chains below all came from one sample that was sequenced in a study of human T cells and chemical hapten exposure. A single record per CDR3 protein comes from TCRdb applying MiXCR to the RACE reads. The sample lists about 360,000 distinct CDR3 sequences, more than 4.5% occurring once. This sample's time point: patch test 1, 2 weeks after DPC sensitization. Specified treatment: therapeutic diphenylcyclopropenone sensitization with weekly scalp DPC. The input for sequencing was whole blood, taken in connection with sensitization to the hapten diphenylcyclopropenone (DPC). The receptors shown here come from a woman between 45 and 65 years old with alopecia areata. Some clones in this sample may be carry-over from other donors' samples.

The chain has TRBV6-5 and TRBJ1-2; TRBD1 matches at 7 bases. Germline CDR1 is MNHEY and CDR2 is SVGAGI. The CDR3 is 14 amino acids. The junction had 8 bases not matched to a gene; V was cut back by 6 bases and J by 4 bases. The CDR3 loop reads CASSQGGSRYGYTF. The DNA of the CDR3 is TGTGCCAGCAGCCAAGGGGGCAGCCGCTATGGCTACACCTTC.

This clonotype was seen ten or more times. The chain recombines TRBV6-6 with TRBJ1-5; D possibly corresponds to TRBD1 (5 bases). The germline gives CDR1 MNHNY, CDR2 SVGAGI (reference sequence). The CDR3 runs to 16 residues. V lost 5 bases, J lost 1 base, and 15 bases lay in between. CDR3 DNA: TGTGCCAGCAGTACCCATGGGGGATCGAGCAATCAGCCCCAGCATTTT. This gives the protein CASSTHGGSSNQPQHF.

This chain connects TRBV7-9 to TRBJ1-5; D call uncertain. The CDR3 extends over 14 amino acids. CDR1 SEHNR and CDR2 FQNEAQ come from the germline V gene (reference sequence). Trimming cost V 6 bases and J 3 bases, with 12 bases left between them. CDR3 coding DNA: TGTGCCAGCAGTATGGGCGGTTTCAATCAGCCCCAGCATTTT. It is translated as CASSMGGFNQPQHF.

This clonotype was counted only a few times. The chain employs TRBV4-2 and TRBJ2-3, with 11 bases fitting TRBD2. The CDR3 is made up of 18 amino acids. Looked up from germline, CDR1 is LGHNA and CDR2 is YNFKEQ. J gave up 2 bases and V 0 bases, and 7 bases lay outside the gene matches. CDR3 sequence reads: CASSQEGGLAGPTDTQYF. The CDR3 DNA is TGTGCCAGCAGCCAAGAAGGAGGACTAGCGGGCCCCACAGATACGCAGTATTTT.

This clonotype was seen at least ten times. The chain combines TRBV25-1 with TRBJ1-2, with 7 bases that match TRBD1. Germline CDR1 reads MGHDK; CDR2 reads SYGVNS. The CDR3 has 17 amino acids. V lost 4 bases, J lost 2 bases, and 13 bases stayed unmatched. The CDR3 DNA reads TGTGCCAGCAGTGGCCCCGGGACAGCCGGGATCAACTATGGCTACACCTTC. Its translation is CASSGPGTAGINYGYTF.

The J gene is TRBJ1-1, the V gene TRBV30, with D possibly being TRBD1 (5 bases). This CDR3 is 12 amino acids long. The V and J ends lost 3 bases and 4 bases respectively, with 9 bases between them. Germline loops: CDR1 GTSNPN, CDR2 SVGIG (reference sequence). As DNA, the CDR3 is TGTGCCTGGAGAGGGGCTTCCACTGAAGCTTTCTTT. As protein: CAWRGASTEAFF.

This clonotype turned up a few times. The CDR3 here is CSARTGTGGTEAFF. CDR3 nucleotides: TGCAGTGCTAGGACCGGGACAGGGGGCACTGAAGCTTTCTTT. This chain links TRBV20-1 with TRBJ1-1; 11 nucleotides align to TRBD1. CDR1 is DFQATT and CDR2 is SNEGSKA in the germline V gene (reference sequence). The CDR3 sequence is 14 residues long. Trimming at V came to 3 bases and at J to 4 bases, leaving 4 bases not matched to a gene.

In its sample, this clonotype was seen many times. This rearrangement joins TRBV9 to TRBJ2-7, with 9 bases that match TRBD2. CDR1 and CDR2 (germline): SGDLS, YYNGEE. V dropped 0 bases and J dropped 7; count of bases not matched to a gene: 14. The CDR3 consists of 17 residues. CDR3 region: CASSVDPLAGIIGEQYF. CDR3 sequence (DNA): TGTGCCAGCAGCGTAGACCCCCTAGCGGGAATTATAGGGGAGCAGTACTTC.